The rows below give T cell receptor beta chains drawn from one sample of a study of cytomegalovirus exposure and HLA in healthy donors. Sequencing used immunoSEQ multiplex PCR; TCRdb keeps in-frame clones, though not all of them. The sample lists 160,000 or so clones, over 60% occurring once. The sample comprised PBMCs. The receptors derive from a woman under 40 in good health and CMV-seronegative. CDR3s include the opening cysteine and the closing phenylalanine or tryptophan. A D gene is named only where the DNA matches it firmly. The size of a clone is reported for some rows only, either as once, few or many, or as a class for expanded clones.

V: TRBV5-1
length: 15
D: TRBD1
size: .
J: TRBJ2-5
CDR3: CASSTYRGRGETQYF
DNA: TGCGCCAGCAGCACGTACAGGGGGCGCGGGGAGACCCAGTACTTC

V: TRBV13
length: 13
D: .
size: .
J: TRBJ2-1
CDR3: CASSGRRMDEQFF
DNA: TGTGCCAGCTCAGGACGGAGGATGGATGAGCAGTTCTTC

V: TRBV6-6
length: 15
D: TRBD1
size: .
J: TRBJ2-2
CDR3: CASSYKTGLNGELFF
DNA: TGTGCCAGCAGTTATAAGACAGGGTTAAACGGGGAGCTGTTTTTT

V: TRBV27
length: 11
D: .
size: .
J: TRBJ2-5
CDR3: CASSYIETQYF
DNA: TGTGCCAGCAGCTATATTGAGACCCAGTACTTC

V: TRBV10-3
length: 18
D: TRBD2
size: few
J: TRBJ2-1
CDR3: CAISESGSGGSFGVEQFF
DNA: TGTGCCATCAGTGAGTCGGGTAGCGGGGGCTCTTTCGGCGTTGAGCAGTTCTTC

V: TRBV13
length: 14
D: TRBD2
size: .
J: TRBJ2-1
CDR3: CASSPSGANNEQFF
DNA: TGTGCCAGCAGCCCTAGCGGGGCCAACAATGAGCAGTTCTTC

V: TRBV7-3
length: 13
D: TRBD2
size: .
J: TRBJ2-3
CDR3: CASSRTSLDTQYF
DNA: TGTGCCAGCAGCCGGACTAGCCTGGATACGCAGTATTTT

V: TRBV15
length: 16
D: TRBD2
size: .
J: TRBJ2-1
CDR3: CATSRLPGLAINEQFF
DNA: TGTGCCACCAGCAGACTGCCGGGACTAGCGATAAATGAGCAGTTCTTC

V: TRBV29-1
length: 13
D: TRBD1
size: .
J: TRBJ2-7
CDR3: CSVAGTGLYEQYF
DNA: TGCAGCGTGGCCGGGACAGGTCTCTACGAGCAGTACTTC

V: TRBV10-3
length: 12
D: .
size: .
J: TRBJ2-1
CDR3: CAISINRNEQFF
DNA: TGTGCCATCAGTATAAACAGAAATGAGCAGTTCTTC

V: TRBV4-2
length: 15
D: .
size: few
J: TRBJ1-6
CDR3: CASSQDRQSNFALHF
DNA: TGTGCCAGCAGCCAAGATCGACAGTCGAATTTTGCCCTCCACTTT

V: TRBV28
length: 15
D: TRBD1
size: .
J: TRBJ2-2
CDR3: CASSPGQGFSGELFF
DNA: TGTGCCAGCAGCCCGGGACAGGGGTTTTCCGGGGAGCTGTTTTTT

V: TRBV27
length: 14
D: .
size: .
J: TRBJ1-1
CDR3: CASSLSSLNTEAFF
DNA: TGTGCCAGCAGTTTATCGTCTCTGAACACTGAAGCTTTCTTT

V: TRBV5-1
length: 15
D: .
size: .
J: TRBJ2-3
CDR3: CASRGGLGRGDTQYF
DNA: TGCGCCAGCAGGGGAGGACTTGGACGGGGGGATACGCAGTATTTT

V: TRBV7-3
length: 15
D: TRBD2
size: once
J: TRBJ2-3
CDR3: CASSRSGSGTDTQYF
DNA: TGTGCCAGCAGTCGGAGCGGGAGCGGAACAGATACGCAGTATTTT

V: TRBV27
length: 16
D: TRBD1
size: .
J: TRBJ2-3
CDR3: CASRPRTGEPTDTQYF
DNA: TGTGCCAGCAGGCCCCGGACAGGGGAGCCCACAGATACGCAGTATTTT